This T cell receptor (beta chain) was sequenced for a study of T-cell memory formation after mild COVID-19. TCRdb used MiXCR to reprocess the 5' RACE reads, holding one entry per CDR3 protein. The repertoire holds more than 300,000 distinct CDR3 sequences, with about 20% as singletons. This CDR3 spans 15 amino acids. Trimming left V 8 bases short and J 4 bases short, with 20 bases between. The sequencing sample was made of PBMCs or a T cell subset sorted from them (not recorded which). The chain employs TRBV12-3 or TRBV12-4 and TRBJ1-2; possible D gene TRBD1, 6 bases. The sequence came from a man between 18 and 29 years old who had mild COVID-19 (a few samples of this study predate the infection). Cell type and time point are not known. The CDR3 DNA follows: TGTGCCAGCCTGCCTCGAACCTTGGACAGCTATGGCTACACCTTC. Translated, it gives CASLPRTLDSYGYTF.